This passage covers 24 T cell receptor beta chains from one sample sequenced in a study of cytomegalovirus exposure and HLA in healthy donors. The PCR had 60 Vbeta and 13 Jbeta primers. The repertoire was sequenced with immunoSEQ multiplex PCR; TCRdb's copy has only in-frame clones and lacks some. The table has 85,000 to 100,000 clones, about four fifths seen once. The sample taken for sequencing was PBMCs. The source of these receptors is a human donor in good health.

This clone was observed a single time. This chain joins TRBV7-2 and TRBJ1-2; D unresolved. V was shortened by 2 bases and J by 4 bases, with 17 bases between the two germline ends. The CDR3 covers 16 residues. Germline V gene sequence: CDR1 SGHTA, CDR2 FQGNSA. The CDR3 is CASSLPLLGAVYGYTF. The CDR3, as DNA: TGTGCCAGCAGCTTACCGCTTCTAGGAGCGGTCTATGGCTACACCTTC.

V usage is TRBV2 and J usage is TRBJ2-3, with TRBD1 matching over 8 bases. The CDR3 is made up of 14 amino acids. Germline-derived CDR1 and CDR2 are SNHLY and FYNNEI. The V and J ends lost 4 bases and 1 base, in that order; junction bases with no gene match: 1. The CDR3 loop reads CASSVTGGTDTQYF. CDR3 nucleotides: TGTGCCAGCAGTGTGACAGGGGGCACAGATACGCAGTATTTT.

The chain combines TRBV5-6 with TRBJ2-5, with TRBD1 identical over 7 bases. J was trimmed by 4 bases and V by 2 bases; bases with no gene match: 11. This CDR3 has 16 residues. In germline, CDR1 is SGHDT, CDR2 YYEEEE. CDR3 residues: CASSFVLGAGGETQYF. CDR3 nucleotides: TGTGCCAGCAGCTTTGTACTAGGAGCAGGGGGAGAGACCCAGTACTTC.

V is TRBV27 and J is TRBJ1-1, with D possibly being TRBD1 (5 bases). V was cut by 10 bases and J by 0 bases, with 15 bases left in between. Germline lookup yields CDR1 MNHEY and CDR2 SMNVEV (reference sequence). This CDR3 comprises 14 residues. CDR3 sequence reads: CAIRAQGMNTEAFF. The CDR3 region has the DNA TGTGCCATCAGAGCCCAGGGCATGAACACTGAAGCTTTCTTT.

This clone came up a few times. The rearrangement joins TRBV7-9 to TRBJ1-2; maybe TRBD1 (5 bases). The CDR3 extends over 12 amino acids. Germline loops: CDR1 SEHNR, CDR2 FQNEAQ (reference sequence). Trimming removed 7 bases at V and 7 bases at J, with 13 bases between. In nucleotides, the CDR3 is TGTGCCAGCACCGCTTATCAGGGTGGCTACACCTTC. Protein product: CASTAYQGGYTF.

The CDR3 loop is CAINPRSSTDTQYF. The CDR3 nucleotides read TGTGCCATCAATCCACGGTCCTCCACAGATACGCAGTATTTT. The chain employs TRBV10-3 and TRBJ2-3; no clear D gene. This CDR3 has 14 amino acids. Germline lookup yields CDR1 ENHRY and CDR2 SYGVKD. V was pared by 7 bases and J by 2 bases, with 13 bases between.

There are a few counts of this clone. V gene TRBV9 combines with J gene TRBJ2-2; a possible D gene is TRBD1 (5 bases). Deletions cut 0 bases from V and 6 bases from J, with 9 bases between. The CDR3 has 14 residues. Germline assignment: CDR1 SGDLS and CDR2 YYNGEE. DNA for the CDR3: TGTGCCAGCAGCGTAGAGGGGCGACCCGGGGAGCTGTTTTTT. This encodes CASSVEGRPGELFF.

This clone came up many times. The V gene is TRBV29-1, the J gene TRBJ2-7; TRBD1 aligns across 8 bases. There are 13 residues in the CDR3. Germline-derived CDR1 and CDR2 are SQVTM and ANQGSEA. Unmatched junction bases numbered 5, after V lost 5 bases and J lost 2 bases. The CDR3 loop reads CSVSRTGPYEQYF. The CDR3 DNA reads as TGCAGCGTTTCCCGGACAGGGCCCTACGAGCAGTACTTC.

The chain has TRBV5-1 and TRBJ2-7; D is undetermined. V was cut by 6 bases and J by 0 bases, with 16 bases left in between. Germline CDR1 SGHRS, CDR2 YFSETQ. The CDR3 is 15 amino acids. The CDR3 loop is CASKLQVSGSYEQYF. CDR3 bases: TGCGCCAGCAAATTGCAGGTTTCTGGCTCCTACGAGCAGTACTTC.

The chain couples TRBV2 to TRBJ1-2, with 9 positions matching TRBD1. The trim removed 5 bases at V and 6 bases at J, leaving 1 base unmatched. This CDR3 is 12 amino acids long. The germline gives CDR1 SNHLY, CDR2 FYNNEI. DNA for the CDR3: TGTGCCAGCAGTAGGGACAGGGATGGCTACACCTTC. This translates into CASSRDRDGYTF. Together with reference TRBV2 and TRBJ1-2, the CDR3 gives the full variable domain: EPEVTQTPSHQVTQMGQEVILRCVPISNHLYFYWYRQILGQKVEFLVSFYNNEISEKSEIFDDQFSVERPDGSNFTLKIRSTKLEDSAMYFCASSRDRDGYTFGSGTRLTVV.

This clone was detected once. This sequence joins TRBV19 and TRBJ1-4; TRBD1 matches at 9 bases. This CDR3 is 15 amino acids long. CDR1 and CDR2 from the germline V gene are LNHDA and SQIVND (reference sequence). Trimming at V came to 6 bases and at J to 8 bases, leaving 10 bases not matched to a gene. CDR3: CASRPKGQGEEKLFF. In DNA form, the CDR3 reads TGTGCCAGTAGACCTAAGGGACAGGGTGAAGAAAAACTGTTTTTT.

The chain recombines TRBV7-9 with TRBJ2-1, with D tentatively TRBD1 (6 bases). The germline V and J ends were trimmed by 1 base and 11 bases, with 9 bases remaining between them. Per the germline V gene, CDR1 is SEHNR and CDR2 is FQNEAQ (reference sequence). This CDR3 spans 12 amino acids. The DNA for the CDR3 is TGTGCCAGCAGCTTAGAAGGACAGAAGCAGTTCTTC. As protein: CASSLEGQKQFF.

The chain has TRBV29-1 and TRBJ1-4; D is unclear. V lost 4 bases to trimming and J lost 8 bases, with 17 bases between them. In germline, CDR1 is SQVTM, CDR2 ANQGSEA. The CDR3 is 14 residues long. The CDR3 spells CSVAMPLRREKLFF. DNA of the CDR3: TGCAGCGTTGCGATGCCCTTAAGGAGGGAAAAACTGTTTTTT.

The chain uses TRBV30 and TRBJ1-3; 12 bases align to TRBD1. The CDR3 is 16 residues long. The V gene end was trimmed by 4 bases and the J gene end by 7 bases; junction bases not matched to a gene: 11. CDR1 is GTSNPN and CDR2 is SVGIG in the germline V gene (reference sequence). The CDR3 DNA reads TGTGCCTGGAATGCGGTGGGACAGGGGGCGTGGAACACCATATATTTT. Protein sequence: CAWNAVGQGAWNTIYF.

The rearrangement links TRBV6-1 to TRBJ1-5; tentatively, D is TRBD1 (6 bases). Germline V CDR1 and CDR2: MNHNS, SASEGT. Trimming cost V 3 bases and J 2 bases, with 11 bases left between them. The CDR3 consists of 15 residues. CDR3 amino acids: CASSESAGGNQPQHF. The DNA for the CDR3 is TGTGCCAGCAGTGAGTCAGCAGGGGGCAATCAGCCCCAGCATTTT.

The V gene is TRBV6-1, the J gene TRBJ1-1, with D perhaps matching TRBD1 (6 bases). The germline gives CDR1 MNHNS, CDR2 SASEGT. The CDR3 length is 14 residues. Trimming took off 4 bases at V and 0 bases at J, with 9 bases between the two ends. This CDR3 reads CASSAGHLNTEAFF. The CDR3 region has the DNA TGTGCCAGCAGTGCGGGACACCTGAACACTGAAGCTTTCTTT.

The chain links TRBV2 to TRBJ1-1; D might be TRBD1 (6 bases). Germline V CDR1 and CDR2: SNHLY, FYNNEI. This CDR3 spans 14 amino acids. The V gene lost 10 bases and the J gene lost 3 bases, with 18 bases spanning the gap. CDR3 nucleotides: TGTGCCACCAAAGATGTACAGGGAGACACTGAAGCTTTCTTT. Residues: CATKDVQGDTEAFF.

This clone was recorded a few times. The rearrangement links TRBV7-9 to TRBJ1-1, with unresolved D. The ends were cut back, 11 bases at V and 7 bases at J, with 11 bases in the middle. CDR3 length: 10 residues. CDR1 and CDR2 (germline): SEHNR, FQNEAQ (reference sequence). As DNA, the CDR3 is TGTGCCGGCGGAGCGGATGAAGCTTTCTTT. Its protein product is CAGGADEAFF.

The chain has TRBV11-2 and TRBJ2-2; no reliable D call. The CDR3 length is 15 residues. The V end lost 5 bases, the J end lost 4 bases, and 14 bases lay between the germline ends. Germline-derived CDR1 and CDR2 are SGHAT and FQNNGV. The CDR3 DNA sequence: TGTGCCAGCAGCCACTCCGAAATCGTCACCGGGGAGCTGTTTTTT. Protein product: CASSHSEIVTGELFF.

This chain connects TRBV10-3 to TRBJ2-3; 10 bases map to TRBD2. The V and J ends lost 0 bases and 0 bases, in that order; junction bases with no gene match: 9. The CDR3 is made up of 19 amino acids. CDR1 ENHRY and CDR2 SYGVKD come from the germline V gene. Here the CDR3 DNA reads TGTGCCATCAGTGAGTCCCTAGCGGGGGCCCTAGGGAGCACAGATACGCAGTATTTT. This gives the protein CAISESLAGALGSTDTQYF.

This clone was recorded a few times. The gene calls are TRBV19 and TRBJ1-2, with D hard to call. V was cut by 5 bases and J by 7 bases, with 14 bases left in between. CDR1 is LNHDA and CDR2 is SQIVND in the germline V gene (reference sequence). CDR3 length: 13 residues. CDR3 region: CASSSHGAGGYTF. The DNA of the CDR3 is TGTGCCAGTAGTTCCCATGGAGCGGGTGGCTACACCTTC.

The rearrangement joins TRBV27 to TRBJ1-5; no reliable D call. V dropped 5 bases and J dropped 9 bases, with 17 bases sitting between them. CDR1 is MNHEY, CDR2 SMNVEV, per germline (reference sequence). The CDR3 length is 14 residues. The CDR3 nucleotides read TGTGCCAGCAGTGTGACGGCAATCAGAGGGCCCCAGCATTTT. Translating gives CASSVTAIRGPQHF.

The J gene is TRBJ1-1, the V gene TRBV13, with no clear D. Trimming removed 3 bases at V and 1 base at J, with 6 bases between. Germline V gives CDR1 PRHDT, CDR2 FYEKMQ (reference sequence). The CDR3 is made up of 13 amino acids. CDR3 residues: CASSFPRNTEAFF. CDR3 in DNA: TGTGCCAGCAGCTTTCCTAGGAACACTGAAGCTTTCTTT.

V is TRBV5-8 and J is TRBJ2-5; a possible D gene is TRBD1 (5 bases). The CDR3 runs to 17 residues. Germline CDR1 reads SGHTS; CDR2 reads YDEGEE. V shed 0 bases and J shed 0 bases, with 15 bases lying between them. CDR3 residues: CASSLGRQKLYQETQYF. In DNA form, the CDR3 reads TGTGCCAGCAGCTTGGGCCGACAGAAATTGTACCAAGAGACCCAGTACTTC.